This TCR beta chain was identified during a study of CD8 T cells in Susac syndrome. RNA, at roughly 0.45 to 1 ug, was reverse transcribed with random hexamers. TCR beta CDR3 was amplified by immunoSEQ multiplex PCR. This amplification extended across 54 Vbeta and 13 Jbeta segments. MiXCR was run by TCRdb on the immunoSEQ multiplex PCR reads, yielding one entry per CDR3 protein. This sample yields around 150,000 distinct CDR3 sequences, of which around 94% are seen a single time; about 0.13% belongs to the top ten. The healthy controls were matched to patients by age and sex. V dropped 6 bases and J dropped 0 bases, with 11 bases sitting between them. Germline lookup yields CDR1 MNHNS and CDR2 SASEGT. The CDR3 extends over 14 amino acids.

The source material was CD4+ T cells from PBMCs. The rearrangement joins TRBV6-1 to TRBJ1-1; TRBD1 might be the D (6 bases). The sequence was collected from a human donor in good health. The CDR3 loop reads CASRKQGMNTEAFF. The CDR3 coding sequence is TGTGCCAGCAGGAAACAGGGCATGAACACTGAAGCTTTCTTT.